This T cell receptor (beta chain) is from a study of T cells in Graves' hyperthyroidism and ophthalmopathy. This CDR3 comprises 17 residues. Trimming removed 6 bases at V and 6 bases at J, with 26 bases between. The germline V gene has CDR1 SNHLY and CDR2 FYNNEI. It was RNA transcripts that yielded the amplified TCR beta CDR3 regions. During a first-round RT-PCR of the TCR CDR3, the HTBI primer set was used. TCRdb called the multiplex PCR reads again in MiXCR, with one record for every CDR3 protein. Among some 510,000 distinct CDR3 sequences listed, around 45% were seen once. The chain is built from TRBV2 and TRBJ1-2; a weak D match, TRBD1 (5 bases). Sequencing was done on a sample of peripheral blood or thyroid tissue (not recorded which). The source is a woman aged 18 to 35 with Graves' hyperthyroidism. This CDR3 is CASSPVAGQVDQDGYTF. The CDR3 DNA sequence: TGTGCCAGCAGCCCCGTGGCAGGGCAGGTCGACCAGGATGGCTACACCTTC.